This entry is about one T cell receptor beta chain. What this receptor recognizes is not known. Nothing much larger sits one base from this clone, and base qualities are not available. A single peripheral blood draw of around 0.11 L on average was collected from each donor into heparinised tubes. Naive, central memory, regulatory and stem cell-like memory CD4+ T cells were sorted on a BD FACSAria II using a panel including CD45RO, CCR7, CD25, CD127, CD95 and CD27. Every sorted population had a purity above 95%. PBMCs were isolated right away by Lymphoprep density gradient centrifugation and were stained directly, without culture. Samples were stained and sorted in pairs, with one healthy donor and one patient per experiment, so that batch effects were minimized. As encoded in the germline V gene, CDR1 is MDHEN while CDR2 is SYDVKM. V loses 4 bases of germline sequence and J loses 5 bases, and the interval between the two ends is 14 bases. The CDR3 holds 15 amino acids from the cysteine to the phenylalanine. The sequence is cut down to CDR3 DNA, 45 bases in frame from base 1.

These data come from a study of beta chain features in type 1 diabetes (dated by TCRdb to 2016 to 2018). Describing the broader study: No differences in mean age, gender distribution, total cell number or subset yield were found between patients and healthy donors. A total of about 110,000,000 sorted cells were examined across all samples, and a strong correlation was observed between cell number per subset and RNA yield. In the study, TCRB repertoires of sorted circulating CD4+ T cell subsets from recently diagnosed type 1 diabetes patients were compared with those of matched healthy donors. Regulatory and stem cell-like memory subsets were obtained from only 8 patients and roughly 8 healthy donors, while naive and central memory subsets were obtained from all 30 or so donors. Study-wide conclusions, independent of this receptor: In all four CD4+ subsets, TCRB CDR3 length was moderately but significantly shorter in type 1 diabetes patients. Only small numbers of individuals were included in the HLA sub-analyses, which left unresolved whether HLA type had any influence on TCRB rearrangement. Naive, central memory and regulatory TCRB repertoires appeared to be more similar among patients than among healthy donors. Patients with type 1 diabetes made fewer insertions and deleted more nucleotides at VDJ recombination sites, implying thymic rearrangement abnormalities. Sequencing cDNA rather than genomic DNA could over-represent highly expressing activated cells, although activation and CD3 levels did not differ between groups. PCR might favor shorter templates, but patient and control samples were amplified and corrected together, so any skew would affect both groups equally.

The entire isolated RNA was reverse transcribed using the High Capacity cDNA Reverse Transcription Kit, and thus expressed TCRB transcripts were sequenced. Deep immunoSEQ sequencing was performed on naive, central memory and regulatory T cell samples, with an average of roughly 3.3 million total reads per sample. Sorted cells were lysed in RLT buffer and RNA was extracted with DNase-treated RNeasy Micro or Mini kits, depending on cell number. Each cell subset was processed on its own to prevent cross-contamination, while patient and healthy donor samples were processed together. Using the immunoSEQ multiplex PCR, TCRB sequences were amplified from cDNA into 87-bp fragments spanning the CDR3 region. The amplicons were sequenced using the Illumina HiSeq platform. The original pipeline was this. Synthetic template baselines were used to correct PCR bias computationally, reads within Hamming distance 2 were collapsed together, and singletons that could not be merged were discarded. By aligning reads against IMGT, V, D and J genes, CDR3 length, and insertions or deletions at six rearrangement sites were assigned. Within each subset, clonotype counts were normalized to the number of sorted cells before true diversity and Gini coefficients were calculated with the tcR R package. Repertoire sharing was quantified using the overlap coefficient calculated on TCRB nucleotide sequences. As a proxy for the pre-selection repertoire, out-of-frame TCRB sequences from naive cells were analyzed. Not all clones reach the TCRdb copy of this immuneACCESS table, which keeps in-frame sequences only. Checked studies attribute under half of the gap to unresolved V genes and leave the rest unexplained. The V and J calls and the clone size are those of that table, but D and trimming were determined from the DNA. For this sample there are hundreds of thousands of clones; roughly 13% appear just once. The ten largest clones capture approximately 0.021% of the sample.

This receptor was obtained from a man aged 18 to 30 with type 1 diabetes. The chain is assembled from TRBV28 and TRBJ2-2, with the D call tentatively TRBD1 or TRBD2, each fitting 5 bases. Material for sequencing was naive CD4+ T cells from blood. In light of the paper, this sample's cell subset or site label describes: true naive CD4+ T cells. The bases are TGTGCCAGCAGTTCGAGGGGCGCTGGGACCGGGGAGCTGTTTTTT. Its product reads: CASSSRGAGTGELFF.